This entry lists 15 T cell receptor beta chains sequenced from one sample in a study of CD8+CD57+ T cells in acquired aplastic anemia. TCR beta VDJ and CDR3 were profiled, and genomic DNA was the template. In TCRdb, the reads were re-called with MiXCR into one record per CDR3 protein. This table holds about 160,000 distinct CDR3 sequences, 70% to 75% found once. Whoever was chosen for sequencing had shown CD8+CD57+ cell expansion by flow cytometry. The sequencing sample was made of sorted CD4+, CD8+, or CD8+CD57+ T cells (not recorded which) from PBMCs. The source is a human donor with aplastic anemia.

This chain connects TRBV7-6 to TRBJ2-7; D ambiguous. Germline assignment: CDR1 SGHVS and CDR2 FNYEAQ. Trimming took off 3 bases at V and 3 bases at J, with 12 bases between the two ends. The CDR3 is 14 amino acids. The CDR3 nucleotides read TGTGCCAGCAGCTTCTCCTCGGGCGGCTACGAGCAGTACTTC. Its translation is CASSFSSGGYEQYF. The entire variable domain, with the rest obtained from reference TRBV7-6 and TRBJ2-7, is as follows: GAGVSQSPRYKVTKRGQDVALRCDPISGHVSLYWYRQALGQGPEFLTYFNYEAQQDKSGLPNDRFSAERPEGSISTLTIQRTEQRDSAMYRCASSFSSGGYEQYFGPGTRLTVT.

This clonotype was seen at least ten times. This chain joins TRBV29-1 and TRBJ2-1; TRBD2 agrees at 8 bases. The CDR3 sequence is 16 residues long. The germline V gene encodes CDR1 SQVTM and CDR2 ANQGSEA. J gave up 2 bases and V 0 bases, and 6 bases lay outside the gene matches. CDR3 bases: TGCAGCGTTGAAGACCCTCTAGCGGGCGCCTACAATGAGCAGTTCTTC. Its translation: CSVEDPLAGAYNEQFF.

This chain joins TRBV5-1 and TRBJ1-6; D not resolved. This CDR3 is built from 15 residues. Between the trimmed V and J ends, which lost 3 bases and 3 bases, there was a span of 10 bases. Looked up from germline, CDR1 is SGHRS and CDR2 is YFSETQ. As DNA, the CDR3 is TGCGCCAGCAGCTCCTCAGATTTCTATAATTCACCCCTCCACTTT. This sequence encodes CASSSSDFYNSPLHF. Combining the CDR3 with reference TRBV5-1 and TRBJ1-6 gives the whole variable domain KAGVTQTPRYLIKTRGQQVTLSCSPISGHRSVSWYQQTPGQGLQFLFEYFSETQRNKGNFPGRFSGRQFSNSRSEMNVSTLELGDSALYLCASSSSDFYNSPLHFGNGTRLTVT.

This chain uses TRBV2 with TRBJ2-5; the match to TRBD2 covers 9 bases. The germline CDR1 and CDR2 sequences are SNHLY and FYNNEI. The trim removed 5 bases at V and 4 bases at J, leaving 11 bases unmatched. CDR3 length: 16 residues. The CDR3 DNA follows: TGTGCCAGCAGTCGATCTGCGGGGGGGCCTTTAGAGACCCAGTACTTC. As protein: CASSRSAGGPLETQYF.

A few counts support this clonotype. The chain has TRBV20-1 and TRBJ1-2, with D possibly matching TRBD1 (5 bases). There are 13 residues in the CDR3. Trimming took off 1 base at V and 5 bases at J, with 11 bases between the two ends. CDR1 DFQATT and CDR2 SNEGSKA come from the germline V gene (reference sequence). CDR3 protein: CSARGSEGYGYTF. The CDR3, as DNA: TGCAGTGCTAGAGGTTCTGAGGGGTATGGCTACACCTTC.

The J gene is TRBJ2-7, the V gene TRBV5-1; 11 nucleotides line up with TRBD1. The CDR3 length is 14 residues. Germline-derived CDR1 and CDR2 are SGHRS and YFSETQ. Losses at the gene ends were 4 bases for V and 7 bases for J; bases not matched to a gene: 7. For the CDR3, the DNA is TGCGCCAGCAGCCACGGGGACAGGGGGGGAGAGCAGTACTTC. Translated: CASSHGDRGGEQYF.

The chain combines TRBV5-6 with TRBJ1-2; a possible D gene is TRBD1 (6 bases). V lost 4 bases and J lost 6, with 10 bases in between. Germline CDR1 and CDR2: SGHDT and YYEEEE. The CDR3 is 12 amino acids. The CDR3 nucleotides are TGTGCCAGCAGCAGGGGGTGGGATGGCTACACCTTC. Translated: CASSRGWDGYTF.

This chain uses TRBV20-1 with TRBJ2-5; TRBD2 matches at 9 bases. The germline V gene has CDR1 DFQATT and CDR2 SNEGSKA (reference sequence). The CDR3 contains 16 residues. Germline trimming cut 3 bases from V and 5 bases from J; bases unmatched to any gene: 13. CDR3 sequence (DNA): TGCAGTGCTAGGGGACTAGCCCGTCCGAGAGGGGAGACCCAGTACTTC. Residues: CSARGLARPRGETQYF.

The rearrangement uses TRBV2 and TRBJ2-7, with D perhaps assigned TRBD1 or TRBD2 (5 bases each). Trimming shortened V by 5 bases and J by 4 bases, and 18 bases separated the two germline ends. This CDR3 comprises 15 residues. CDR1 is SNHLY and CDR2 is FYNNEI in the germline V gene. The CDR3 spells CASSYSEKGPYEQYF. The CDR3 coding sequence is TGTGCCAGCAGTTACTCGGAGAAGGGACCGTACGAGCAGTACTTC.

This clonotype was counted a single time. The chain combines TRBV29-1 with TRBJ2-2; D not resolved. CDR1 is SQVTM, CDR2 ANQGSEA, per germline. This CDR3 has 12 residues. The ends were cut back, 7 bases at V and 2 bases at J, with 8 bases in the middle. CDR3 residues: CSAGRNTGELFF. Here the CDR3 DNA reads TGCAGCGCAGGACGTAACACCGGGGAGCTGTTTTTT.

The chain has TRBV24-1 and TRBJ1-5; D not resolved. Germline CDR1 reads KGHDR; CDR2 reads SFDVKD. This CDR3 contains 12 residues. V was pared by 8 bases and J by 11 bases, with 15 bases between. The CDR3 loop is CATNSGGEAQHF. In DNA form, the CDR3 reads TGTGCCACCAATTCGGGAGGAGAGGCCCAGCATTTT.

The rearrangement links TRBV6-1 to TRBJ2-2; a possible D gene is TRBD2 (6 bases). The CDR3 runs to 14 residues. V lost 7 bases and J 2 bases, leaving 11 bases between the germline ends. Germline CDR1 MNHNS, CDR2 SASEGT. The CDR3 DNA reads as TGTGCCAGCATTCGGGGGTTTAACACCGGGGAGCTGTTTTTT. Its protein is CASIRGFNTGELFF.

CDR3 DNA sequence: TGTGCCATCAGTGAGAGGGCTGGCGACCTAGCCAAAAACATTCAGTACTTC. Residues: CAISERAGDLAKNIQYF. The chain links TRBV10-3 to TRBJ2-4; D is unclear. The CDR3 is 17 residues long. Trimming took 2 bases from V and 0 from J, leaving 14 bases between them. CDR1 ENHRY and CDR2 SYGVKD come from the germline V gene.

The V and J genes are TRBV5-4 and TRBJ1-1, with D tentatively TRBD1 (5 bases). V shed 2 bases and J shed 4 bases, with 27 bases lying between them. The germline gives CDR1 SGHNT, CDR2 YYREEE (reference sequence). The CDR3 totals 19 residues. Written as DNA, the CDR3 is TGTGCCAGCAGCTTTCCCCCAAGGTCAACAGGTGGGATGAGCACTGAAGCTTTCTTT. It is translated as CASSFPPRSTGGMSTEAFF. Looking up the rest from reference TRBV5-4 and TRBJ1-1 gives the full variable domain: ETGVTQSPTHLIKTRGQQVTLRCSSQSGHNTVSWYQQALGQGPQFIFQYYREEENGRGNFPPRFSGLQFPNYSSELNVNALELDDSALYLCASSFPPRSTGGMSTEAFFGQGTRLTVV.

V gene TRBV7-2 combines with J gene TRBJ2-7; 7 nucleotides match TRBD1. CDR1 is SGHTA and CDR2 is FQGNSA in the germline V gene. J lost 4 bases, V lost 2 bases, and 2 bases had no gene match. The CDR3 has 13 amino acids. The CDR3 loop is CASSLSTGYEQYF. DNA for the CDR3: TGTGCCAGCAGCTTATCGACAGGGTACGAGCAGTACTTC.